This T cell receptor (beta chain) was profiled in a study of T cells after yellow fever vaccination. The germline gives CDR1 MGHRA, CDR2 YSYEKL. CDR3 size: 15 residues. Trimming pared 1 base from V and 5 bases from J, leaving 14 bases between. Only a few counts were recorded for this clonotype. As yet, its antigen is unknown. Via MiXCR, TCRdb re-called the 5' RACE reads, giving one row per CDR3 protein. The data hold 250,000 to 350,000 distinct CDR3 sequences, with 6.8% observed a single time. Study-wide results and limits: Post-booster repertoires contained most primary-vaccination clones again (about 95% CD4, around 89% CD8).

This chain connects TRBV4-1 to TRBJ2-5; D is unresolved. This sample comprised PBMCs, obtained more than 35 days after the first yellow fever vaccination. This receptor was taken from a man aged 18 to 35 who received the YFV17D yellow fever vaccine. The CDR3 spells CASSQVFGLGETQYF. The CDR3 DNA reads as TGCGCCAGCAGCCAAGTATTCGGGCTAGGGGAGACCCAGTACTTC.